A selection of T cell receptor beta chains follows, all from one sample in a study of cytomegalovirus exposure and HLA in healthy donors. Some clones are missing from TCRdb's copy, which holds only in-frame ones; the method was immunoSEQ multiplex PCR. The data hold approximately 110,000 clones, with 65% observed a single time. Sequences were obtained from PBMCs. These TCRs come from a man aged 25-45 years in good health and CMV-seropositive. Both conserved end residues are part of each CDR3. D genes are given only for firm matches. The size field is filled for only some rows; it gives once, few, many or a size class.

d_gene: .; abundance: few; j_gene: TRBJ2-5; v_gene: TRBV7-9; CDR3nt: TGTGCCAGCAGCCCCCCGTCGTTGGAGACCCAGTACTTC; CDR3aa: CASSPPSLETQYF
d_gene: .; abundance: .; j_gene: TRBJ1-1; v_gene: TRBV4-1; CDR3nt: TGCGCCAGCAGCTCCACAGGACGGAACACTGAAGCTTTCTTT; CDR3aa: CASSSTGRNTEAFF
d_gene: TRBD2; abundance: few; j_gene: TRBJ2-7; v_gene: TRBV7-8; CDR3nt: TGTGCCAGCAGCAACCGGGGGGGCGGGTACGAGCAGTACTTC; CDR3aa: CASSNRGGGYEQYF
d_gene: .; abundance: .; j_gene: TRBJ1-5; v_gene: TRBV6-1; CDR3nt: TGTGCCAGCAGTGACCCAGGGAACAATCAGCCCCAGCATTTT; CDR3aa: CASSDPGNNQPQHF
d_gene: .; abundance: .; j_gene: TRBJ1-6; v_gene: TRBV7-2; CDR3nt: TGTGCCAGCCGGTTATATAATTCACCCCTCCACTTT; CDR3aa: CASRLYNSPLHF
d_gene: .; abundance: .; j_gene: TRBJ1-2; v_gene: TRBV6-1; CDR3nt: TGTGCCAGCAGTGCGGGACCGGGAGGTAACTATGGCTACACCTTC; CDR3aa: CASSAGPGGNYGYTF
d_gene: TRBD1; abundance: .; j_gene: TRBJ1-2; v_gene: TRBV7-8; CDR3nt: TGTGCCAGCAGCCCAAGGACAGGGGGCTATGGCTACACCTTC; CDR3aa: CASSPRTGGYGYTF
d_gene: .; abundance: once; j_gene: TRBJ1-4; v_gene: TRBV5-6; CDR3nt: TGTGCCAGCAGCTTCGGGGTACGGGAAAAACTGTTTTTT; CDR3aa: CASSFGVREKLFF
d_gene: .; abundance: few; j_gene: TRBJ1-2; v_gene: TRBV18; CDR3nt: TGTGCCAGCTCACCTAGACAGGTGGATGGCTACACCTTC; CDR3aa: CASSPRQVDGYTF
d_gene: .; abundance: few; j_gene: TRBJ1-2; v_gene: TRBV21-1; CDR3nt: TGTGCCAGCAGCAAAAATTCGGCAGGGCTAAACTATGGCTACACCTTC; CDR3aa: CASSKNSAGLNYGYTF
d_gene: .; abundance: .; j_gene: TRBJ2-5; v_gene: TRBV11-2; CDR3nt: TGTGCCAGCAGCTTAGGTACAGGCCAAGAGACCCAGTACTTC; CDR3aa: CASSLGTGQETQYF
d_gene: .; abundance: .; j_gene: TRBJ2-5; v_gene: TRBV2; CDR3nt: TGTGCCAGCAGTGAAAGTCTCGGGGAGACCCAGTACTTC; CDR3aa: CASSESLGETQYF
d_gene: .; abundance: once; j_gene: TRBJ2-3; v_gene: TRBV4-1; CDR3nt: TGCGCCAGCAGCCAACCGACTAGTCCGGATACGCAGTATTTT; CDR3aa: CASSQPTSPDTQYF
d_gene: TRBD2; abundance: .; j_gene: TRBJ2-3; v_gene: TRBV4-1; CDR3nt: TGTGCCAGCAGCCAAGCGGGGGTTACAGATACGCAGTATTTT; CDR3aa: CASSQAGVTDTQYF
d_gene: .; abundance: few; j_gene: TRBJ2-5; v_gene: TRBV4-2; CDR3nt: TGTGCCAGCAGCCCTCATGGGGACACCACACCAGAGACCCAGTACTTC; CDR3aa: CASSPHGDTTPETQYF
d_gene: .; abundance: .; j_gene: TRBJ1-6; v_gene: TRBV4-1; CDR3nt: TGCGCCAGCAGCCAAGATGGGCAGGGCTATTCACCCCTCCACTTT; CDR3aa: CASSQDGQGYSPLHF
d_gene: .; abundance: .; j_gene: TRBJ2-2; v_gene: TRBV13; CDR3nt: TGTGCCAGCAGCCCAGGGGCGAACACCGGGGAGCTGTTTTTT; CDR3aa: CASSPGANTGELFF
d_gene: .; abundance: .; j_gene: TRBJ1-3; v_gene: TRBV9; CDR3nt: TGTGCCAGCAGCGTAGCTGGGGGGGCTGGAAACACCATATATTTT; CDR3aa: CASSVAGGAGNTIYF
d_gene: TRBD1; abundance: .; j_gene: TRBJ1-1; v_gene: TRBV5-8; CDR3nt: TGTGCCAGCAGGTACGAGGGACAGGTTTTCACTGAAGCTTTCTTT; CDR3aa: CASRYEGQVFTEAFF
d_gene: .; abundance: .; j_gene: TRBJ2-7; v_gene: TRBV11-2; CDR3nt: TGTGCCAGCAGCTGGGGTGCAGGGTCCTACGAGCAGTACTTC; CDR3aa: CASSWGAGSYEQYF
d_gene: .; abundance: .; j_gene: TRBJ2-5; v_gene: TRBV2; CDR3nt: TGTGCCAGCAGGCGACAGATGGCACAAGAGACCCAGTACTTC; CDR3aa: CASRRQMAQETQYF
d_gene: .; abundance: .; j_gene: TRBJ2-1; v_gene: TRBV6-5; CDR3nt: TGTGCCAGCAGTTCCCAGAAAGGGGGGGGTGAGCAGTTCTTC; CDR3aa: CASSSQKGGGEQFF
d_gene: TRBD2; abundance: .; j_gene: TRBJ2-1; v_gene: TRBV5-1; CDR3nt: TGCGCCAGCAGCTTGGCTTTGACTAGCGGGGGGGCGCTCAATGAGCAGTTCTTC; CDR3aa: CASSLALTSGGALNEQFF
d_gene: .; abundance: .; j_gene: TRBJ2-7; v_gene: TRBV28; CDR3nt: TGTGCCAGCAGTTTTCAGGGGTGGGAGCAGTACTTC; CDR3aa: CASSFQGWEQYF
d_gene: TRBD1; abundance: once; j_gene: TRBJ1-2; v_gene: TRBV5-1; CDR3nt: TGCGCCAGCAGCTGGGGACAGGGGACGGGTGGCTACACCTTC; CDR3aa: CASSWGQGTGGYTF
d_gene: .; abundance: .; j_gene: TRBJ2-3; v_gene: TRBV6-1; CDR3nt: TGTGCCAGCAGTGTTACGGTCCCAGATACGCAGTATTTT; CDR3aa: CASSVTVPDTQYF
d_gene: .; abundance: few; j_gene: TRBJ1-2; v_gene: TRBV27; CDR3nt: TGTGCCACCCTACGTTGGGGAGGGGGCTACACCTTC; CDR3aa: CATLRWGGGYTF
d_gene: .; abundance: .; j_gene: TRBJ1-3; v_gene: TRBV6-5; CDR3nt: TGTGCCAGCAGTAGTCCGCGCTCTGGAAACACCATATATTTT; CDR3aa: CASSSPRSGNTIYF
d_gene: TRBD1; abundance: .; j_gene: TRBJ2-1; v_gene: TRBV7-9; CDR3nt: TGTGCCAGCAGCTTAGATGGGACAGTATCACAGTTCTTC; CDR3aa: CASSLDGTVSQFF
d_gene: TRBD1; abundance: .; j_gene: TRBJ1-2; v_gene: TRBV6-1; CDR3nt: TGTGCCAGCAGCCCAGGGGGCGGGTATGGCTACACCTTC; CDR3aa: CASSPGGGYGYTF
d_gene: TRBD2; abundance: .; j_gene: TRBJ2-3; v_gene: TRBV5-1; CDR3nt: TGCGCCAGCAGCTCCGGGAGACTAGCGGCTAGCACAGATACGCAGTATTTT; CDR3aa: CASSSGRLAASTDTQYF
d_gene: .; abundance: .; j_gene: TRBJ1-2; v_gene: TRBV10-3; CDR3nt: TGTGCCACCCGGGGTTCGGACTATGGCTACACCTTC; CDR3aa: CATRGSDYGYTF
d_gene: .; abundance: .; j_gene: TRBJ2-7; v_gene: TRBV5-1; CDR3nt: TGCGCCAGCAGCTTGAGGCAGGGTGGAAACTACGAGCAGCACTTC; CDR3aa: CASSLRQGGNYEQHF
d_gene: TRBD1; abundance: few; j_gene: TRBJ1-4; v_gene: TRBV5-4; CDR3nt: TGTGCCAGCAGATCAGGACAGGATTCTAATGAAAAACTGTTTTTT; CDR3aa: CASRSGQDSNEKLFF
d_gene: TRBD1; abundance: .; j_gene: TRBJ2-5; v_gene: TRBV5-1; CDR3nt: TGCGCCAGCAGCCTTGGAGGGACAGGGGGAGTAATGGAGACCCAGTACTTC; CDR3aa: CASSLGGTGGVMETQYF
d_gene: .; abundance: .; j_gene: TRBJ2-7; v_gene: TRBV10-3; CDR3nt: TGTGCCATCAGTATAAATTCGGGATACTACGAGCAGTACTTC; CDR3aa: CAISINSGYYEQYF
d_gene: TRBD1; abundance: .; j_gene: TRBJ2-7; v_gene: TRBV7-3; CDR3nt: TGTGCCAGCAGCCCAGCCCGGGACAGAACCTACGAGCAGTACTTC; CDR3aa: CASSPARDRTYEQYF
d_gene: .; abundance: few; j_gene: TRBJ1-2; v_gene: TRBV5-1; CDR3nt: TGCGCCAGCAGCTTGCCCCGGCAGGACTATGGCTACACCTTC; CDR3aa: CASSLPRQDYGYTF
d_gene: TRBD2; abundance: .; j_gene: TRBJ2-7; v_gene: TRBV10-1; CDR3nt: TGCGCCAGCCCGACTAGCGGCACCTACGAGCAGTACTTC; CDR3aa: CASPTSGTYEQYF
d_gene: .; abundance: few; j_gene: TRBJ1-1; v_gene: TRBV13; CDR3nt: TGTGCCAGTGACAAGTCAAACACTGAAGCTTTCTTT; CDR3aa: CASDKSNTEAFF
d_gene: .; abundance: .; j_gene: TRBJ1-1; v_gene: TRBV11-3; CDR3nt: TGTGCCAGCAGCACCGGAGATGTGAACACTGAAGCTTTCTTT; CDR3aa: CASSTGDVNTEAFF
d_gene: TRBD2; abundance: .; j_gene: TRBJ2-3; v_gene: TRBV2; CDR3nt: TGTGCCGGAAGCGGGGGCACAGATACGCAGTATTTT; CDR3aa: CAGSGGTDTQYF
d_gene: .; abundance: .; j_gene: TRBJ2-2; v_gene: TRBV9; CDR3nt: TGTGCCAGCAGCGAATCAGGATCGTGGACCGCCGGGGAGCTGTTCTTT; CDR3aa: CASSESGSWTAGELFF
d_gene: .; abundance: .; j_gene: TRBJ2-5; v_gene: TRBV7-2; CDR3nt: TGTGCCAGCAGCTTAGCGCAGCGGAAAGAGACCCAGTACTTC; CDR3aa: CASSLAQRKETQYF
d_gene: TRBD1; abundance: .; j_gene: TRBJ2-2; v_gene: TRBV5-4; CDR3nt: TGTGCCAGCAGCAAACCGGGACAGGGGAACACCGGGGAGCTGTTTTTT; CDR3aa: CASSKPGQGNTGELFF
d_gene: TRBD1; abundance: .; j_gene: TRBJ1-2; v_gene: TRBV28; CDR3nt: TGTGCCAGCAGTTTGACAGGGGGCTATGGCTACACCTTC; CDR3aa: CASSLTGGYGYTF
d_gene: TRBD2; abundance: .; j_gene: TRBJ2-3; v_gene: TRBV11-2; CDR3nt: TGTGCCAGCAGCTTTTCACTAGCGGGACCCACGCAGTATTTT; CDR3aa: CASSFSLAGPTQYF
d_gene: TRBD2; abundance: .; j_gene: TRBJ2-7; v_gene: TRBV11-3; CDR3nt: TGTGCCAGCAGCTTAGGAGCGGGGGGGTCCCGTTACGAGCAGTACTTC; CDR3aa: CASSLGAGGSRYEQYF